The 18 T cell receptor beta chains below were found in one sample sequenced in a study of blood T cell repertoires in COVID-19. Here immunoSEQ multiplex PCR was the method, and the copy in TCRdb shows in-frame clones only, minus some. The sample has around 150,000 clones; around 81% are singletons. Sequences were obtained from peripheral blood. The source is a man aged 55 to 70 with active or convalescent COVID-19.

DNA for the CDR3: TGTGCCAGCAGTCCCCTCGGGGGACTTACCACAGATACGCAGTATTTT. Residues: CASSPLGGLTTDTQYF. This chain uses TRBV2 with TRBJ2-3; D perhaps matches TRBD2 (6 bases). Looked up from germline, CDR1 is SNHLY and CDR2 is FYNNEI. This CDR3 contains 16 residues. V was shortened by 5 bases and J by 2 bases, with 17 bases between the two germline ends.

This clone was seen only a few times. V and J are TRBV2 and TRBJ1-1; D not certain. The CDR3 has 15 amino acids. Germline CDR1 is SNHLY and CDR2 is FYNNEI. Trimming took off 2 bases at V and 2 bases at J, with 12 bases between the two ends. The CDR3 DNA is TGTGCCAGCAGTGAAAGCCGTTTATTTAACACTGAAGCTTTCTTT. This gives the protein CASSESRLFNTEAFF.

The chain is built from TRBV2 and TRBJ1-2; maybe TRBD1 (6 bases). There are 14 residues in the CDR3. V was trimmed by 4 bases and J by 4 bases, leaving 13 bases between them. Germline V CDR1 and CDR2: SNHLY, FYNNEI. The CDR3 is CASSVQGSSYGYTF. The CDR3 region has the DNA TGTGCCAGCAGTGTACAGGGATCGAGCTATGGCTACACCTTC.

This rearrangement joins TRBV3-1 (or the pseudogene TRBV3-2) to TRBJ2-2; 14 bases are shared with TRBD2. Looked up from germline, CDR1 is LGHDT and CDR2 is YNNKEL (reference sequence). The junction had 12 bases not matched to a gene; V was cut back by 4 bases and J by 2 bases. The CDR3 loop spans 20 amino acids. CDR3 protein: CASSPYISTSGRANTGELFF. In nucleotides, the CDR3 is TGTGCCAGCAGCCCCTACATATCGACTAGCGGGAGGGCCAACACCGGGGAGCTGTTTTTT.

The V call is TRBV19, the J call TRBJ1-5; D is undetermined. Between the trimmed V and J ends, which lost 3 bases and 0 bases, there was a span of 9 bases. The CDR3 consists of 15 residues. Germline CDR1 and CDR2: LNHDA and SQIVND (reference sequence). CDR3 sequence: CASSISGYSNQPQHF. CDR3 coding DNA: TGTGCCAGTAGTATCTCAGGTTATAGCAATCAGCCCCAGCATTTT.

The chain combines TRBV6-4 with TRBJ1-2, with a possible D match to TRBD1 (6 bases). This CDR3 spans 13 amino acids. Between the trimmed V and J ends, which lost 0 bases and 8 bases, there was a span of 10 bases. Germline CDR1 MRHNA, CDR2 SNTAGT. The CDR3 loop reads CASSDSWGPGYTF. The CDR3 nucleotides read TGTGCCAGCAGTGACTCTTGGGGGCCCGGCTACACCTTC.

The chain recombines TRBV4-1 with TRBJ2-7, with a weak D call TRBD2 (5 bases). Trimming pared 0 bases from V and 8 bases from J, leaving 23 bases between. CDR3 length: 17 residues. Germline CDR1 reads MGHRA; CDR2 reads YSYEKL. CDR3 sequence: CASSQDRSGDPRSQQYF. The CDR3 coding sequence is TGCGCCAGCAGCCAAGATCGATCCGGGGATCCCCGTTCCCAGCAGTACTTC.

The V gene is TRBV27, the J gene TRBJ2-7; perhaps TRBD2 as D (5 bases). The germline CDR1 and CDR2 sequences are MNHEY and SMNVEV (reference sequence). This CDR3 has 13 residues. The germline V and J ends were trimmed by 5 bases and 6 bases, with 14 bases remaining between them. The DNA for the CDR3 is TGTGCCAGCAGTCCCCGGCGGGCTACCGAGCAGTACTTC. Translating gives CASSPRRATEQYF.

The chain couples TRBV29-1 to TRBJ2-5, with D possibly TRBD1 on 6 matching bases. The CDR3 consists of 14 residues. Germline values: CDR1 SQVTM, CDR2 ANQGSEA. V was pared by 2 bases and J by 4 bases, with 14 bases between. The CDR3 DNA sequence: TGCAGCGTTGAACCGCAGGGGCCCACAGAGACCCAGTACTTC. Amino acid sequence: CSVEPQGPTETQYF.

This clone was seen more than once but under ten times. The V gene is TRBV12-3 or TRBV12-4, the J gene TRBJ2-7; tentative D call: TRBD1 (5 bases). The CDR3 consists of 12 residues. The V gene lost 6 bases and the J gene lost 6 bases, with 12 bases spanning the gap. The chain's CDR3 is CASRTALGEQYF. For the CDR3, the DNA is TGTGCCAGCAGGACAGCCCTGGGCGAGCAGTACTTC.

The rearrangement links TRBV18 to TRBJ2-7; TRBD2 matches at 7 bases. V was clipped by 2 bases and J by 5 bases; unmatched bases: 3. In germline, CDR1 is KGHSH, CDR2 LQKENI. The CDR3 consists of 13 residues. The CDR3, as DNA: TGTGCCAGCTCACCAGTCGCGGGGGACGAGCAGTACTTC. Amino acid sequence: CASSPVAGDEQYF. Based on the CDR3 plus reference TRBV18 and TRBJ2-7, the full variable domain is NAGVMQNPRHLVRRRGQEARLRCSPMKGHSHVYWYRQLPEEGLKFMVYLQKENIIDESGMPKERFSAEFPKEGPSILRIQQVVRGDSAAYFCASSPVAGDEQYFGPGTRLTVT.

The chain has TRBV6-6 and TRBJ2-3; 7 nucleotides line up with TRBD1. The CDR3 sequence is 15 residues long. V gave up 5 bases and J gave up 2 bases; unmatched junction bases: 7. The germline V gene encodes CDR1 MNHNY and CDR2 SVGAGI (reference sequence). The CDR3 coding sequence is TGTGCCAGCAGTACGACAGGGCCCCCCACAGATACGCAGTATTTT. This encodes CASSTTGPPTDTQYF.

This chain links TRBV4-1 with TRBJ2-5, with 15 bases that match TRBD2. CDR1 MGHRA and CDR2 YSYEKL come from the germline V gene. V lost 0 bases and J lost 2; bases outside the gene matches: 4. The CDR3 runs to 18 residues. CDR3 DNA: TGCGCCAGCAGCCAAGACATCGGACTAGCGGGGGGGCAAGAGACCCAGTACTTC. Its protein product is CASSQDIGLAGGQETQYF.

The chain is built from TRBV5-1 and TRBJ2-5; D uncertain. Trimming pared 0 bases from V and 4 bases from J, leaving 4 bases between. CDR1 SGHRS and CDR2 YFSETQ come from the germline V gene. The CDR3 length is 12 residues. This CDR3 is CASSLAGETQYF. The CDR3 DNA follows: TGCGCCAGCAGCTTGGCCGGAGAGACCCAGTACTTC.

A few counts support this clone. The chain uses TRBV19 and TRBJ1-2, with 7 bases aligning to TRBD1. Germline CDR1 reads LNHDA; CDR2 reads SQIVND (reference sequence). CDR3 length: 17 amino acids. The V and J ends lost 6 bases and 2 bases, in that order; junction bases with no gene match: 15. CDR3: CASRVPAWQGENYGYTF. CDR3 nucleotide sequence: TGTGCCAGTAGGGTACCGGCGTGGCAGGGGGAAAACTATGGCTACACCTTC.

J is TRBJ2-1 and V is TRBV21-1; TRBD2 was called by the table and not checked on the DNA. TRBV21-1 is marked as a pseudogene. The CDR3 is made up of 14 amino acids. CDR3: CASRVIVIINEQFF. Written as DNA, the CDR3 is TGTGCCAGCAGAGTGATAGTCATTATCAATGAGCAGTTCTTC.

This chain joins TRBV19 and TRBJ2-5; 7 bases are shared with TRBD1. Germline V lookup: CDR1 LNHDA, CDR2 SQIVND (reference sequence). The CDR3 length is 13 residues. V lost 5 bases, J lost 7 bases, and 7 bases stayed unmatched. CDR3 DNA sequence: TGTGCCAGTAGTCAAAGTTCAGGGGGGACCCAGTACTTC. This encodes CASSQSSGGTQYF.

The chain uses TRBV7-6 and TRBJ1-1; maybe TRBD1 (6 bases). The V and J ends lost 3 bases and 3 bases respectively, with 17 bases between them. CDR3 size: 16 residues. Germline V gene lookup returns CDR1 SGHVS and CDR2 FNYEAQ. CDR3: CASSLDSPFGDTEAFF. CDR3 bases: TGTGCCAGCAGCTTGGACAGCCCCTTCGGGGACACTGAAGCTTTCTTT.